This T cell receptor beta chain is drawn from a study of cytomegalovirus exposure and HLA in healthy donors. The study's findings and limits: In an earlier analysis, in some 540 donors, most V segments appeared productive either ~87% or ~30% of the time. Cytomegalovirus association was listed for around 170 TCR beta chains.

This clone has only one observation. What it binds is not known. Primers: 60 Vbeta forward and 13 Jbeta reverse. The assay was immunoSEQ multiplex PCR, and TCRdb's table has in-frame clones only and misses some. The sample consists of roughly 86,000 clones, roughly 85% of them appearing once. Germline V gene sequence: CDR1 MNHEY, CDR2 SVGAGI. This CDR3 has 12 amino acids. Trimming cost V 8 bases and J 6 bases; bases outside gene matches: 6. The chain employs TRBV6-5 and TRBJ1-2, with 7 nucleotides matching TRBD1. The receptor comes from a female donor in good health and CMV-seronegative. The sequenced sample was PBMCs. The CDR3 DNA reads as TGTGCCAGCCGACAGGGTTTTAATGGCTACACCTTC. Residues: CASRQGFNGYTF.